Listed here are 5 T cell receptor beta chains from one sample, sequenced in a study of Ad26.COV2.S vaccination and SARS-CoV-2 variants. Sequencing was performed with immunoSEQ multiplex PCR; in TCRdb, only in-frame clones are kept and a portion is missing. The sample records a few hundred thousand clones, around 86% being singletons. Specified treatment: about 20 received Ad26.COV2.S at low or high dose, single or two shots; 5 received placebo; per-sample allocation not given. Collection of samples fell on day 63 after the first vaccine or placebo injection. Material: peripheral blood, obtained in a trial of Ad26.COV2.S vaccine versus placebo. The receptors originated from a person between 18 and 60 years old who received the Ad26.COV2.S COVID-19 vaccine or a placebo.

The rearrangement uses TRBV4-1 and TRBJ2-7; D not certain. The germline V gene has CDR1 MGHRA and CDR2 YSYEKL. The CDR3 runs to 13 residues. V lost 1 base, J lost 3 bases, and 7 bases lay in between. CDR3 protein: CASSQGLGYEQYF. The CDR3 bases are TGCGCCAGCAGCCAAGGCTTAGGCTACGAGCAGTACTTC.

V gene TRBV3-1 (or the pseudogene TRBV3-2) combines with J gene TRBJ2-1; TRBD2 matches at 8 bases. Germline values: CDR1 LGHDT, CDR2 YNNKEL (reference sequence). The CDR3 length is 15 residues. V dropped 4 bases and J dropped 4; count of bases not matched to a gene: 6. The CDR3 here is CASSPGSGTYNEQFF. CDR3 nucleotide sequence: TGTGCCAGCAGCCCGGGTAGCGGGACGTACAATGAGCAGTTCTTC.

A word on this clone: A read error may account for a junction end that differs from germline. The CDR3 loop reads CASSLAQGAGANTGELFF. CDR3 bases: TGTGCTAGCAGCTTAGCGCAGGGGGCAGGGGCGAACACCGGGGAGCTGTTTTTT. The chain links TRBV7-7 to TRBJ2-2; 8 positions match TRBD1. The germline V gene encodes CDR1 SSHAT and CDR2 FNYEAQ (reference sequence). The CDR3 runs to 18 residues.

In this sample, this clone turned up a few times. The chain couples TRBV23-1 to TRBJ1-5, with a weak D call TRBD1 (5 bases). TRBV23-1 is reported as an ORF; its role is uncertain. The germline V and J ends were trimmed by 7 bases and 4 bases, with 11 bases remaining between them. The CDR3 has 13 residues. The CDR3 DNA reads as TGCGCCAGCATTTCCCGGGGGAATCAGCCCCAGCATTTT. This encodes CASISRGNQPQHF.

The rearrangement joins TRBV11-1 to TRBJ2-1; D uncertain. The CDR3 sequence is 13 residues long. The germline V gene has CDR1 SGHAT and CDR2 FQDESV (reference sequence). The V end was cut by 5 bases, the J end by 5 bases, with 10 bases between. DNA of the CDR3: TGTGCCAGCAGCACCGGACCGGACAATGAGCAGTTCTTC. It codes for CASSTGPDNEQFF.